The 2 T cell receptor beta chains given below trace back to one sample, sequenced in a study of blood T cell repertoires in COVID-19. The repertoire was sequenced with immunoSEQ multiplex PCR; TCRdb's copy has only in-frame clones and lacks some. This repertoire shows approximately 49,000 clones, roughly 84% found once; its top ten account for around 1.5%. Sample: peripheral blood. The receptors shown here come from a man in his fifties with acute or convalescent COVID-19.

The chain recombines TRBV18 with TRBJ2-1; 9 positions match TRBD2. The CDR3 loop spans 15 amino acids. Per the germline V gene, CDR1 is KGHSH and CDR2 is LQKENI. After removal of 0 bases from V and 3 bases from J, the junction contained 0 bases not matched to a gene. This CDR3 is CASSPPAGGYNEQFF. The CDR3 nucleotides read TGTGCCAGCTCACCACCAGCGGGAGGCTACAATGAGCAGTTCTTC.

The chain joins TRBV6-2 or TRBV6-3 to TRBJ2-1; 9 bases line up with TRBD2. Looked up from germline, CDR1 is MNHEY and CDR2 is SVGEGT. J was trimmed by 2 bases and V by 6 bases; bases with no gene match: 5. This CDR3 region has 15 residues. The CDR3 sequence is CASSRAGGAYNEQFF. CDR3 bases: TGTGCCAGCAGCCGGGCGGGGGGGGCCTACAATGAGCAGTTCTTC.